One sample yielded the 19 T cell receptor beta chains listed below, sequenced in a study of CD8+ T cells in alopecia areata. Markers used for sorting pooled cutaneous lymph node cells were CD4, CD8alpha, NKG2D, NKG2ACE and others. The sequencing template was cDNA reverse transcribed from extracted RNA. Generated by immunoSEQ multiplex PCR, the TCRdb table keeps only in-frame clones and is missing some. The data show more than 250,000 clones, with none appearing a single time. Sequencing used CD4+ T cells sorted from a lymph node. Receptors originate from a C3H/HeJ mouse with alopecia areata. For this mouse line, the MHC haplotype is H2-k.

Regarding this clone: The genes are named according to mouse. The CDR3 end is not reached by the read, which stops 4 residues before it; the germline J gene fills it in. The chain has TRBV5 and TRBJ2-5, with 8 bases matching TRBD2. CDR3 size: 15 residues. From germline, CDR1 is LGHNA and CDR2 YNLKQL (reference sequence). The part of the CDR3 DNA that was read is TGTGCCAGCAGCCAAGGATGGGGGGGAAAAGAC. Translating gives CASSQGWGGKD. The CDR3 in its entirety is CASSQGWGGKDTQYF.

Worth noting for this clone: Gene names refer to mouse genes. The read terminates 4 residues before the CDR3 end, so the remaining end is supplied by the germline J gene. This chain uses TRBV1 with TRBJ2-3; D remains ambiguous. Trimming removed 0 bases at V and 0 bases at J, with 7 bases between. The germline CDR1 and CDR2 sequences are NSQYPW and LRSPGD (reference sequence). The CDR3 has 15 amino acids. CDR3 sequence: CTCSADAGSAETLYF. CDR3 DNA, as far as it was read: TGCACCTGCAGTGCAGACGCAGGTAGTGCAGAA. The whole variable domain, filled in from reference TRBV1 and TRBJ2-3, reads VTLLEQNPRWRLVPRGQAVNLRCILKNSQYPWMSWYQQDLQKQLQWLFTLRSPGDKEVKSLPGADYLATRVTDTELRLQVANMSQGRTLYCTCSADAGSAETLYFGSGTRLTVL.

As regards this clone: Genes and germline come from the mouse. The read falls 4 residues short of the CDR3 end, and the missing part is taken from the germline J gene. The chain joins TRBV31 to TRBJ2-1; a possible D gene is TRBD2 (6 bases). Between the trimmed V and J ends, which lost 1 base and 2 bases, there was a span of 6 bases. Germline values: CDR1 GKSSPN, CDR2 SITVG. The CDR3 spans 13 residues. The CDR3 here is CAWSRGDYAEQFF. CDR3 DNA, as far as it was read: TGTGCCTGGAGTCGGGGGGACTATGCT. Full variable domain (outside the CDR3, taken from reference TRBV31 and TRBJ2-1): AQTIHQWPVAEIKAVGSPLSLGCTIKGKSSPNLYWYWQATGGTLQQLFYSITVGQVESVVQLNLSASRPKDDQFILSTEKLLLSHSGFYLCAWSRGDYAEQFFGPGTRLTVL.

The sample holds a few counts of this clone. Gene and germline names: mouse. The observed sequence ends 3 residues before the CDR3 terminus, with the missing tail filled in from the germline J gene. The same CDR3 also results from other DNA sequences found in this sample. This chain links TRBV19 with TRBJ1-6; no reliable D call. TRBJ1-6 is filed as an ORF, its function uncertain. Germline V gives CDR1 FNHDT, CDR2 SITEND (reference sequence). CDR3 length equals 12 residues. V lost 4 bases and J 5 bases, leaving 4 bases between the germline ends. Partial CDR3 DNA: TGTGCCAGCAGTCCCAATAATTCGCCC. Its protein product is CASSPNNSP. Given in full, the CDR3 is CASSPNNSPLYF.

This clone occurred a few times. Any gene name here is a mouse gene name. The CDR3 extends 4 residues past the end of the read, so its final part is completed from the germline J gene. The chain recombines TRBV13-3 with TRBJ2-7; 11 positions match TRBD2. The CDR3 is made up of 14 amino acids. The germline gives CDR1 NNHDY, CDR2 SYVADS. The junction had 2 bases not matched to a gene; V was cut back by 3 bases and J by 3 bases. CDR3 sequence reads: CASSGDWGNYEQYF. The CDR3 bases that were read are TGTGCCAGCAGTGGGGACTGGGGGAACTAT.

Remarks on this clone: The listed genes are named as in mouse. With the read ending 4 residues before the CDR3 end, the germline J gene is used to fill in that end. Other DNA sequences within the sample encode an identical CDR3. This chain links TRBV1 with TRBJ2-5, with D perhaps matching TRBD1 (6 bases). Germline lookup yields CDR1 NSQYPW and CDR2 LRSPGD (reference sequence). The CDR3 consists of 15 residues. CDR3 sequence reads: CTCSADGGGKDTQYF. The part of the CDR3 DNA that was read is TGCACCTGCAGTGCAGATGGAGGGGGAAAAGAC.

This clone was counted only a few times. Mouse germline and gene names are used. The read terminates 4 residues ahead of where the CDR3 ends, so the germline J gene completes it. The rearrangement uses TRBV19 and TRBJ2-1; 9 positions match TRBD2. Germline V gives CDR1 FNHDT, CDR2 SITEND (reference sequence). Unmatched junction bases numbered 4, after V lost 2 bases and J lost 1 base. The CDR3 consists of 16 residues. The CDR3 loop reads CASSISGGGNYAEQFF. The covered CDR3 bases are TGTGCCAGCAGTATTTCTGGGGGGGGGAACTATGCT.

This clone was seen only a few times. The listed genes are named as in mouse. The CDR3 end falls 4 residues outside the read, so it is completed with the germline J gene. This sample also contains other DNA sequences that code for the same CDR3. The chain recombines TRBV13-1 with TRBJ1-2; D is unresolved. Trimming took 0 bases from V and 2 from J, leaving 11 bases between them. Germline V CDR1 and CDR2: NSHNY, SYGAGN. The CDR3 consists of 15 residues. CDR3 DNA (partial): TGTGCCAGCAGTGATGCTGGCACCCCGAACTCC. Residues: CASSDAGTPNS. The CDR3 in its entirety is CASSDAGTPNSDYTF.

This clone was detected many times. Gene names and germline match the mouse. The CDR3 end is not reached by the read, which stops 4 residues before it; the germline J gene fills it in. Other DNA sequences in this specimen translate into the identical CDR3. The gene calls are TRBV1 and TRBJ1-2; 7 bases match TRBD1. The V segment lost 3 bases and the J segment 2 bases; nucleotides outside the gene matches: 3. Germline CDR1 NSQYPW, CDR2 LRSPGD (reference sequence). The CDR3 runs 14 residues. CDR3 region: CTCSADRANSDYTF. The CDR3 DNA, read in part, is TGCACCTGCAGTGCCGACAGGGCCAACTCC.

In this sample, this clone turned up a few times. The gene names here belong to mouse. The same CDR3 also results from other DNA sequences found in this sample. This CDR3 is CASSGDRGYAEQFF. CDR3 DNA (partial): TGTGCCAGCAGTGGAGACAGGGGCTATGCT. V is TRBV13-1 and J is TRBJ2-1; 8 nucleotides line up with TRBD1. The read comes to an end 4 residues before the CDR3 does, leaving the germline J gene to fill in the end. J lost 3 bases, V lost 3 bases, and 2 bases had no gene match. This CDR3 is 14 amino acids long. The germline gives CDR1 NSHNY, CDR2 SYGAGN.

This clone was counted only a few times. Gene names follow the mouse nomenclature. The read terminates 4 residues before the CDR3 end, so the remaining end is supplied by the germline J gene. The gene calls are TRBV5 and TRBJ2-3; 9 nucleotides agree with TRBD1. CDR1 LGHNA and CDR2 YNLKQL come from the germline V gene (reference sequence). CDR3 length: 16 amino acids. Losses at the gene ends were 4 bases for V and 0 bases for J; bases not matched to a gene: 5. The CDR3 DNA, read in part, is TGTGCCAGCAGCCCTCACAGGGGGCCCAGTGCAGAA. Translating gives CASSPHRGPSAE. The full CDR3 reads CASSPHRGPSAETLYF.

For this clone: The genes are named according to mouse. Additional DNA sequences in this sample encode the identical CDR3. The part of the CDR3 DNA that was read is TGTGCCAGCAGTGGACAGGGGTCC. As protein: CASSGQGS. The full CDR3 reads CASSGQGSDYTF. The chain joins TRBV13-1 to TRBJ1-2; 8 bases agree with TRBD1. The CDR3 end lies 4 residues beyond the end of the read and is filled in from the germline J gene. This CDR3 spans 12 amino acids. Germline V gives CDR1 NSHNY, CDR2 SYGAGN.

Comment on this clone: Gene names and germline refer to mouse. With the read ending 4 residues before the CDR3 end, the germline J gene is used to fill in that end. This chain connects TRBV5 to TRBJ2-2, with D possibly being TRBD1 (6 bases). Per germline, CDR1 LGHNA and CDR2 YNLKQL (reference sequence). Trimming took 4 bases from V and 0 from J, leaving 9 bases between them. This CDR3 region has 15 residues. This chain's CDR3 is CASSLGHSNTGQLYF. CDR3 bases read: TGTGCCAGCAGCCTGGGACACTCAAACACCGGG.

There are a few counts of this clone. Gene names and germline match the mouse. The read halts 4 residues ahead of the CDR3 end, with the missing end drawn from the germline J gene. The gene calls are TRBV17 and TRBJ2-5; 9 bases map to TRBD2. The CDR3 runs to 17 residues. Germline V gene lookup returns CDR1 MNHDT and CDR2 YYDKIL. The trim removed 0 bases at V and 2 bases at J, leaving 6 bases unmatched. CDR3 in amino acids: CASSRDWGGAGQDTQYF. The CDR3 bases that were read are TGTGCTAGCAGTAGAGATTGGGGGGGCGCGGGCCAAGAC.

In this sample, this clone turned up a few times. Mouse germline and gene names are used. Sequencing ends 4 residues short of the CDR3 end; the germline J gene provides the rest. The rearrangement uses TRBV13-1 and TRBJ2-4; 8 nucleotides align to TRBD1. In germline, CDR1 is NSHNY, CDR2 SYGAGN. CDR3 length equals 16 residues. J gave up 0 bases and V 5 bases, and 8 bases lay outside the gene matches. Partial CDR3 DNA: TGTGCCAGCAGGAGCCCAGGGGGCGCGAGTCAAAAC. Amino acid sequence: CASRSPGGASQN. The entire CDR3 is CASRSPGGASQNTLYF.

This clone was seen only a few times. Mouse gene names and germline throughout. The read finishes 4 residues shy of the CDR3 end, and the germline J gene is used to complete it. The J gene is TRBJ1-2, the V gene TRBV13-3; D gene uncertain. This CDR3 has 14 residues. Germline V gives CDR1 NNHDY, CDR2 SYVADS. V was clipped by 1 base and J by 0 bases, with 7 bases between them. Incomplete CDR3 DNA: TGTGCCAGCAGTGATCACACAGCAAACTCC. The encoded protein is CASSDHTANS. In full, the CDR3 is CASSDHTANSDYTF.

In the case of this clone: Gene and germline names: mouse. The observed sequence ends 4 residues before the CDR3 terminus, with the missing tail filled in from the germline J gene. This sample includes further DNA sequences coding for the same CDR3. V and J are TRBV13-3 and TRBJ2-7; 12 bases are shared with TRBD2. The CDR3 has 12 residues. Germline V CDR1 and CDR2: NNHDY, SYVADS. CDR3 bases read: TGTGCCAGCCGGGACTGGGGGGAT. Protein: CASRDWGD. The full-length CDR3 reads as CASRDWGDEQYF.

This clone was counted a few times. Gene labels here are mouse ones. From the germline J gene comes the end of the CDR3, since the read stops 4 residues before it. The J gene is TRBJ2-3, the V gene TRBV19; 11 positions agree with TRBD1. V shed 6 bases and J 1 base; nucleotides not matched to a gene: 13. The CDR3 extends over 18 amino acids. Germline lookup yields CDR1 FNHDT and CDR2 SITEND (reference sequence). CDR3 DNA (partial): TGTGCCAGCATCCCGGGACAGGGGGGGTCGACTGGTGCAGAA. The encoded protein is CASIPGQGGSTGAE. The whole CDR3 sequence reads CASIPGQGGSTGAETLYF.

A few counts support this clone. Gene and germline names: mouse. The sequence runs out 4 residues before the end of the CDR3; the remainder is reconstructed from the germline J gene. V and J are TRBV14 and TRBJ2-7; D perhaps matches TRBD1 (5 bases). The CDR3 spans 14 residues. Trimming pared 1 base from V and 3 bases from J, leaving 11 bases between. Germline lookup yields CDR1 SGHDT and CDR2 FRDEAV. Incomplete CDR3 DNA: TGTGCCAGCAGTTTCCAGGGAACGGGCTAT. This codes for CASSFQGTGY. The CDR3 reads in full as CASSFQGTGYEQYF.